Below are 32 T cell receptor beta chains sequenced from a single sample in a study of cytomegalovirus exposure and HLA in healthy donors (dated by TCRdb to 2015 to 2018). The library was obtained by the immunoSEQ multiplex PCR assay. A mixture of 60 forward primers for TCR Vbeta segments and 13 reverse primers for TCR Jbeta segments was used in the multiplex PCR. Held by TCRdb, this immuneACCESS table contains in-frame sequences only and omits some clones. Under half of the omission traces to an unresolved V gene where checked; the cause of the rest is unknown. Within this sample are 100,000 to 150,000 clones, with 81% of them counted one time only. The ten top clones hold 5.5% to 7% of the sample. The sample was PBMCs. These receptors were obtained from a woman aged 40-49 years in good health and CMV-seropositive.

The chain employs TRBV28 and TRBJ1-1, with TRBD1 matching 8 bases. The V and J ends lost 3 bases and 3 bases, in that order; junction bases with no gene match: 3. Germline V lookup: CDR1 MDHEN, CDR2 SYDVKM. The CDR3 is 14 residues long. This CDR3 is CASSLDREDTEAFF. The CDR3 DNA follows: TGTGCCAGCAGTTTGGACAGGGAGGACACTGAAGCTTTCTTT.

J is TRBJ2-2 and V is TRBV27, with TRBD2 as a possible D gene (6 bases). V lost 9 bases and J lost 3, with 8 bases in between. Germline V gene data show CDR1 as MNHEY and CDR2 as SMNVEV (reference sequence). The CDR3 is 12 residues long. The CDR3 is CASREYTGELFF. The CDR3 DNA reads TGTGCCAGTCGGGAGTACACCGGGGAGCTGTTTTTT.

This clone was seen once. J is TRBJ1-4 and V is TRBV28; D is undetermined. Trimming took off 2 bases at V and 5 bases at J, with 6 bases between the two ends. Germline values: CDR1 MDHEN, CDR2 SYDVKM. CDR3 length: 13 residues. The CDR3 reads CASSLIENEKLFF. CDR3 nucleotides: TGTGCCAGCAGTTTAATAGAGAATGAAAAACTGTTTTTT.

This CDR3 reads CAISDGEGDTQYF. The CDR3 coding sequence is TGTGCCATCAGTGACGGGGAGGGAGATACGCAGTATTTT. The chain carries TRBV10-3 and TRBJ2-3; 7 bases match TRBD2. From germline, CDR1 is ENHRY and CDR2 SYGVKD. With V trimmed by 3 bases and J by 5 bases, 2 bases remained unmatched. The CDR3 consists of 13 residues.

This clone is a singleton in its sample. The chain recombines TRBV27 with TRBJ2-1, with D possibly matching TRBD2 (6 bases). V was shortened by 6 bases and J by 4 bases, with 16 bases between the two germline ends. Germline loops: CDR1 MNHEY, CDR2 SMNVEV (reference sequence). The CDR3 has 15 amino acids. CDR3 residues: CASSLTSNLYNEQFF. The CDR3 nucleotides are TGTGCCAGCAGCCTTACTAGCAACCTTTACAATGAGCAGTTCTTC.

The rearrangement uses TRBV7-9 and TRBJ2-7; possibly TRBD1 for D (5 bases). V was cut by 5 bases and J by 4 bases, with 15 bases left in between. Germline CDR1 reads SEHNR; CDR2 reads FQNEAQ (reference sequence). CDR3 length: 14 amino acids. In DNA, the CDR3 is TGTGCCAGCAGCGGCCCGGACACCGCATACGAGCAGTACTTC. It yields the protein CASSGPDTAYEQYF.

The CDR3 here is CAWDGLGENIQYF. DNA of the CDR3: TGTGCGTGGGACGGCCTAGGTGAAAACATTCAGTACTTC. The V gene is TRBV30, the J gene TRBJ2-4; D may be TRBD1 or TRBD2 (5 bases each). The CDR3 contains 13 residues. Germline V CDR1 and CDR2: GTSNPN, SVGIG (reference sequence).

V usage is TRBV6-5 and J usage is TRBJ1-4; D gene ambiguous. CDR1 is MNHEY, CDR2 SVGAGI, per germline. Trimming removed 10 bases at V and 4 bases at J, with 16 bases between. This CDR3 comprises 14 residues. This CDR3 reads CATKVGGVNEKLFF. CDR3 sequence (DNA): TGTGCCACCAAGGTGGGCGGGGTTAATGAAAAACTGTTTTTT.

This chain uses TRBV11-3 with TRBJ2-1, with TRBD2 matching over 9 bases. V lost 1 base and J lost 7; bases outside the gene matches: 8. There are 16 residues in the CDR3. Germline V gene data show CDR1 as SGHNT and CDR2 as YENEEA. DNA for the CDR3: TGTGCCAGCAGCTTAGGGATCCTAGCGGGGTCGAATGAGCAGTTCTTC. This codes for CASSLGILAGSNEQFF.

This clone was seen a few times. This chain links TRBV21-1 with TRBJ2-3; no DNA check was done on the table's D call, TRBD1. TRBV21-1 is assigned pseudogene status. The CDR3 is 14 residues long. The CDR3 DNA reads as TGTGCCAGCAGCATTCGGACAGGCACAGATACGCAGTATTTT. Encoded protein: CASSIRTGTDTQYF.

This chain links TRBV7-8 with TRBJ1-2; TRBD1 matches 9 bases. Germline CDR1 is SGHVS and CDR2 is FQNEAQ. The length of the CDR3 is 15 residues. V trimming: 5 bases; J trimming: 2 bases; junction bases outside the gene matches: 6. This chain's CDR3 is CASSPVTGGNYGYTF. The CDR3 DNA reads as TGTGCCAGCAGCCCCGTGACAGGGGGAAACTATGGCTACACCTTC.

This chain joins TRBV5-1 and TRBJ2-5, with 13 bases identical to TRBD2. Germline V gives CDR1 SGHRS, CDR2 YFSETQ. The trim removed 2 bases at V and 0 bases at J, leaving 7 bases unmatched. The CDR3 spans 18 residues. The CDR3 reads CASSFNPGTSGDQETQYF. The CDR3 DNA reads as TGCGCCAGCAGCTTTAACCCCGGGACTAGCGGGGACCAAGAGACCCAGTACTTC.

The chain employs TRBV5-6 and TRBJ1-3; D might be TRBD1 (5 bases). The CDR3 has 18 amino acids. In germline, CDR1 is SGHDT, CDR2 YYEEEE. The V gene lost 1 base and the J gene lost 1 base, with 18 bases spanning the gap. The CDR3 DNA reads TGTGCCAGCAGCTTGTATGCAGGGAAAGGTAAATCTGGAAACACCATATATTTT. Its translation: CASSLYAGKGKSGNTIYF.

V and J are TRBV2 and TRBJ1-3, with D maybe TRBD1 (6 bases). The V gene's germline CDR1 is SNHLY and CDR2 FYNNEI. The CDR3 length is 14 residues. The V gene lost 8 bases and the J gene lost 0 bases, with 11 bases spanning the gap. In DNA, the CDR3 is TGTGCCAGCCTAGGACAGATCTCTGGAAACACCATATATTTT. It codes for CASLGQISGNTIYF.

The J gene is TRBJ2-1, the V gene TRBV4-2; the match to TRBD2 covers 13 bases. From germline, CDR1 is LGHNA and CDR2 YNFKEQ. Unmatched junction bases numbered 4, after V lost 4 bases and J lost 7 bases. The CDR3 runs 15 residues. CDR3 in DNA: TGTGCCAGCAGCCTAGGGACTAGCGGGGTGAATGAGCAGTTCTTC. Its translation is CASSLGTSGVNEQFF.

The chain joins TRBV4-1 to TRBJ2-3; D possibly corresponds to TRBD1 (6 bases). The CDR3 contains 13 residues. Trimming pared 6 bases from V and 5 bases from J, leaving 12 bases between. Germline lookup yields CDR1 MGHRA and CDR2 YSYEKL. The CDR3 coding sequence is TGCGCCAGCAGACAGGGAGCAGGAGATACGCAGTATTTT. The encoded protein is CASRQGAGDTQYF.

CDR3 loop: CASSTSQGEAFF. CDR3 nucleotide sequence: TGTGCCAGTAGTACCTCACAGGGTGAAGCTTTCTTT. The chain links TRBV19 to TRBJ1-1; TRBD1 is a possible D gene (6 bases). This CDR3 has 12 residues. V was shortened by 4 bases and J by 7 bases, with 10 bases between the two germline ends. CDR1 and CDR2 from the germline V gene are LNHDA and SQIVND (reference sequence).

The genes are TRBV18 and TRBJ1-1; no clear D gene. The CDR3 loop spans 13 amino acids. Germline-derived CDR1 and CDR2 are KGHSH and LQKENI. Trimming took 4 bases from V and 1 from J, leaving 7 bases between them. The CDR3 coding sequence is TGTGCCAGCTCACAGGGAGGGAACACTGAAGCTTTCTTT. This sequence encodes CASSQGGNTEAFF.

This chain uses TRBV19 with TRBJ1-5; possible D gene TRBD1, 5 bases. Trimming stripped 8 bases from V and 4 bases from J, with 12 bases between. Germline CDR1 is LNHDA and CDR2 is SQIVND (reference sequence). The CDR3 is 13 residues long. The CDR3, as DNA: TGTGCCAGTCGGAGTCAGGGAAATCAGCCCCAGCATTTT. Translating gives CASRSQGNQPQHF. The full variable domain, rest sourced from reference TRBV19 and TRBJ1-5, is DGGITQSPKYLFRKEGQNVTLSCEQNLNHDAMYWYRQDPGQGLRLIYYSQIVNDFQKGDIAEGYSVSREKKESFPLTVTSAQKNPTAFYLCASRSQGNQPQHFGDGTRLSIL.

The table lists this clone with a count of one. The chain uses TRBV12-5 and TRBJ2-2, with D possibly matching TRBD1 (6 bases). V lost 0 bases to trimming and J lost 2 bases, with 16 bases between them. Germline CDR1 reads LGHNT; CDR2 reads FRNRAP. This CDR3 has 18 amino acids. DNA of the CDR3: TGTGCTAGTGGTTTGGTAGCCGGGACAAAACTTAACACCGGGGAGCTGTTTTTT. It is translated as CASGLVAGTKLNTGELFF.

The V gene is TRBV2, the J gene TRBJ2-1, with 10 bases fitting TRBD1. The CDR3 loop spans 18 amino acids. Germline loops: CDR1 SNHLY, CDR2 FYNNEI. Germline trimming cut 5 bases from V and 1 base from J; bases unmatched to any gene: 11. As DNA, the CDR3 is TGTGCCAGCAGTATAAGACAGGGGGCGGTGGAATCCTACAATGAGCAGTTCTTC. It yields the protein CASSIRQGAVESYNEQFF.

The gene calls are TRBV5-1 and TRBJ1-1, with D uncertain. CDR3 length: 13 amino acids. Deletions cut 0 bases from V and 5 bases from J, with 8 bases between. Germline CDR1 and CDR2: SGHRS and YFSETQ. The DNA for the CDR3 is TGCGCCAGCAGCTTGGACGGAGGTACTGAAGCTTTCTTT. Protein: CASSLDGGTEAFF.

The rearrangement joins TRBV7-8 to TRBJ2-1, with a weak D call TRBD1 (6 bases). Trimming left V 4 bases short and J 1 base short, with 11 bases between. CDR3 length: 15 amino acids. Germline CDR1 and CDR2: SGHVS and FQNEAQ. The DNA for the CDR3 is TGTGCCAGCAGCTCACCCCAGGGGTCCTACAATGAGCAGTTCTTC. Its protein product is CASSSPQGSYNEQFF.

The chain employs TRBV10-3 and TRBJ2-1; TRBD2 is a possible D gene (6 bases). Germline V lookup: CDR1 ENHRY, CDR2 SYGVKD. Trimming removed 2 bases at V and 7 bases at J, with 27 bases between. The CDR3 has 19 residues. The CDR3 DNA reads TGTGCCATCAGTGAGATATTTTCGGGGGTAGGCGCTTCCGGGAATGAGCAGTTCTTC. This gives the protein CAISEIFSGVGASGNEQFF.

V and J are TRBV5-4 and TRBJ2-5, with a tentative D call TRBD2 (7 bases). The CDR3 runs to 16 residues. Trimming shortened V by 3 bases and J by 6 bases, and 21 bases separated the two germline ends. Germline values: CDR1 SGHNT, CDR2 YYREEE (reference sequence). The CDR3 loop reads CASSSEGGGFGKTQYF. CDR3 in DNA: TGTGCCAGCAGCTCCGAGGGGGGGGGCTTCGGGAAGACCCAGTACTTC.

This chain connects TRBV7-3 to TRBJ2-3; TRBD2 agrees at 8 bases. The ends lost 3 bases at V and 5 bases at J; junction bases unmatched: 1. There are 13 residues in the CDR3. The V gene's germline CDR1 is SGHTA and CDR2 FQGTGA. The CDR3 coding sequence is TGTGCCAGCAGCTTCCTAGCGGGAGATACGCAGTATTTT. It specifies CASSFLAGDTQYF.

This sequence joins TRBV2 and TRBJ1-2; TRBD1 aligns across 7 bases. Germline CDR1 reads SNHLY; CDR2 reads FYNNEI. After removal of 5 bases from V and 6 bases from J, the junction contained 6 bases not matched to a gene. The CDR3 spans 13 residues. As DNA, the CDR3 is TGTGCCAGCAGTAACAGGGGTATGGATGGCTACACCTTC. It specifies CASSNRGMDGYTF.

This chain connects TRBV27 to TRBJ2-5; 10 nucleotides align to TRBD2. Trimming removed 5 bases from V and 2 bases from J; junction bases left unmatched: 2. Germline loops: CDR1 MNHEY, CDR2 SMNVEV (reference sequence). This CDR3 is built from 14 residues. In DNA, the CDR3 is TGTGCCAGCAGTCTAGCGGGGGAACAAGAGACCCAGTACTTC. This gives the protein CASSLAGEQETQYF.

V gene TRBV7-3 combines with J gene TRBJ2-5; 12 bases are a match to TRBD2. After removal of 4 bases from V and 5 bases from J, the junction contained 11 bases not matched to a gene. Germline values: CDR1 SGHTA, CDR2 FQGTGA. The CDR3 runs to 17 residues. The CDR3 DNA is TGTGCCAGCAGCTCCCCGACTAGCGGGGGTTGGGGGGAGACCCAGTACTTC. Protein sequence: CASSSPTSGGWGETQYF.

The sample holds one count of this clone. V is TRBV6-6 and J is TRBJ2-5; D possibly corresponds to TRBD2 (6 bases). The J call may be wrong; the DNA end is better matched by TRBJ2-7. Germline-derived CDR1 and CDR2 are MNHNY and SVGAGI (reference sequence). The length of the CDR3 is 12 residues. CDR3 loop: CASTRGSYEQYF. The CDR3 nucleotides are TGTGCCAGCACCCGGGGGAGCTACGAGCAGTACTTC.

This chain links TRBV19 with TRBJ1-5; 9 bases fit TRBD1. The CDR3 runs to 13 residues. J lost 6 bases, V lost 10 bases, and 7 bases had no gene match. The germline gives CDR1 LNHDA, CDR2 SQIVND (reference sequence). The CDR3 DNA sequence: TGTGCCACCTCAACAGGGGGCGGTCAGCCCCAGCATTTT. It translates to CATSTGGGQPQHF.

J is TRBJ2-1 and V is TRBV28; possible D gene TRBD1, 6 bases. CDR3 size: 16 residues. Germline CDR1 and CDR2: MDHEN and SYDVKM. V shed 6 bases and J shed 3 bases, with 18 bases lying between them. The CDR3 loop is CASRHPGDNNYNEQFF. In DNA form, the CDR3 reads TGTGCCAGCAGACACCCAGGGGACAACAACTACAATGAGCAGTTCTTC.